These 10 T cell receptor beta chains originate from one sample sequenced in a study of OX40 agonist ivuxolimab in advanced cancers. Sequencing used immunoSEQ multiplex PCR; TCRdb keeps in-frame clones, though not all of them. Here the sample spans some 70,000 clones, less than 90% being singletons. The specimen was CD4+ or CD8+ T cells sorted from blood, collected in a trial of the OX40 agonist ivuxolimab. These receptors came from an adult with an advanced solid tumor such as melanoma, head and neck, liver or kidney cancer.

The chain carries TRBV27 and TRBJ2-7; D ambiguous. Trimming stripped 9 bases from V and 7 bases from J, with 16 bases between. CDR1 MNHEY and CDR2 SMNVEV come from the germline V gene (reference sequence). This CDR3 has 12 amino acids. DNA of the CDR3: TGTGCCAGTTGGACGACTCCACGGGAGCAGTACTTC. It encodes CASWTTPREQYF.

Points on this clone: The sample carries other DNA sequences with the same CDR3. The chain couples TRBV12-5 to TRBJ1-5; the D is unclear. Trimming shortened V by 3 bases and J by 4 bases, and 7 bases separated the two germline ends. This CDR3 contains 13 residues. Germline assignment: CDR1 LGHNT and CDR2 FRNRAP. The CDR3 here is CASGLVGNQPQHF. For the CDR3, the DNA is TGTGCTAGTGGTTTAGTTGGAAATCAGCCCCAGCATTTT. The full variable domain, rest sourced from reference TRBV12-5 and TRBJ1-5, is DARVTQTPRHKVTEMGQEVTMRCQPILGHNTVFWYRQTMMQGLELLAYFRNRAPLDDSGMPKDRFSAEMPDATLATLKIQPSEPRDSAVYFCASGLVGNQPQHFGDGTRLSIL.

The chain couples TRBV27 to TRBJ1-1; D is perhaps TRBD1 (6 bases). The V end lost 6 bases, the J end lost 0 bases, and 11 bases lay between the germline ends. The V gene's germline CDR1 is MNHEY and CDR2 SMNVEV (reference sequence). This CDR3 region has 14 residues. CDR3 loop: CASRVGTLNTEAFF. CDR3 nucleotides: TGTGCCAGCAGGGTCGGGACACTGAACACTGAAGCTTTCTTT.

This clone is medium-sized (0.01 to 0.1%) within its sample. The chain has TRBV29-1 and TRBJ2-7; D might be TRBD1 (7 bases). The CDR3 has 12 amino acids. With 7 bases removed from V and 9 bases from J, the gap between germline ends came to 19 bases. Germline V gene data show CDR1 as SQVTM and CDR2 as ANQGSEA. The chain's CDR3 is CSAEGAGGLQYF. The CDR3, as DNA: TGCAGCGCCGAGGGGGCAGGGGGGTTGCAGTACTTC.

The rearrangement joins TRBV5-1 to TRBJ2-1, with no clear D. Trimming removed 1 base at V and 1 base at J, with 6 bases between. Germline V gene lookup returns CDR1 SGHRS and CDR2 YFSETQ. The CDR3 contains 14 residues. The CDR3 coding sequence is TGCGCCAGCAGCTTGCCTAGTTCCTACAATGAGCAGTTCTTC. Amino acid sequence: CASSLPSSYNEQFF.

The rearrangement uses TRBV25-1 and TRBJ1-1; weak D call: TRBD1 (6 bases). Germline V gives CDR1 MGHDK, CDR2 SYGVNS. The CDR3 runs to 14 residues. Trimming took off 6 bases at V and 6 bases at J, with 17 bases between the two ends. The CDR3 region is CASSPEGGFSEAFF. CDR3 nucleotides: TGTGCCAGCAGCCCCGAGGGGGGGTTCTCTGAAGCTTTCTTT.

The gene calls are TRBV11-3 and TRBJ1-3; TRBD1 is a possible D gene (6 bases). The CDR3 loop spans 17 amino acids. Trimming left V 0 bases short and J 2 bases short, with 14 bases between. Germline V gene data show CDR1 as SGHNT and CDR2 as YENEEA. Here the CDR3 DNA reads TGTGCCAGCAGCTTAGATTCGGGACAAATAACTGGAAACACCATATATTTT. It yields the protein CASSLDSGQITGNTIYF.

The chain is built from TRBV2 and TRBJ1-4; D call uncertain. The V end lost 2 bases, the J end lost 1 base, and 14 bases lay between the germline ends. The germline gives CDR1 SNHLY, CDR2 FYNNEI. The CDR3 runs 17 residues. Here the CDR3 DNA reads TGTGCCAGCAGTGAACCGATAATGAGGCTAACTAATGAAAAACTGTTTTTT. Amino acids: CASSEPIMRLTNEKLFF. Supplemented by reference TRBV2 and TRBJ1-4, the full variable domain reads EPEVTQTPSHQVTQMGQEVILRCVPISNHLYFYWYRQILGQKVEFLVSFYNNEISEKSEIFDDQFSVERPDGSNFTLKIRSTKLEDSAMYFCASSEPIMRLTNEKLFFGSGTQLSVL.

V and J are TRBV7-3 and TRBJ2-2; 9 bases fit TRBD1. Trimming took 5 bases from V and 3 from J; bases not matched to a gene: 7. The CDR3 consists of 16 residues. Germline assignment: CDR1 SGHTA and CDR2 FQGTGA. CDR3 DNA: TGTGCCAGCAGCCAAACGGGACAGGGTTACACCGGGGAGCTGTTTTTT. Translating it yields CASSQTGQGYTGELFF.

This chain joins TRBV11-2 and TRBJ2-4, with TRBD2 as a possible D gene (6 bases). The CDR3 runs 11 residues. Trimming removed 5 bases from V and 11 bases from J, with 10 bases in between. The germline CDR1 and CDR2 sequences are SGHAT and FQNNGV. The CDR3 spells CASSAGTFQYF. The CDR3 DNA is TGTGCCAGCAGCGCGGGGACGTTTCAGTACTTC.